This T cell receptor (beta chain) was observed in a study of blood T cell repertoires in COVID-19. Study context: COVID-19 samples from acute and convalescent phases originated in the United States, Italy and Spain. Sources were T cells, B-cell-depleted T cells, or PBMCs; the material itself was cDNA or gDNA.

The CDR3 extends over 15 amino acids. Germline V gene lookup returns CDR1 SEHNR and CDR2 FQNEAQ (reference sequence). The V gene lost 3 bases and the J gene lost 4 bases, with 12 bases spanning the gap. Original handling: Reference gene primer amplification gave nucleated cell count estimates. Assay: immunoSEQ multiplex PCR; the TCRdb copy retains only in-frame clones and omits some. V and J calls and clone size are as listed in that table; D and trimming were resolved from the DNA. Among about 190,000 clones listed, about 85% were seen once. This receptor was obtained from a man aged 30 to 39 with acute or convalescent COVID-19. Sequenced sample: peripheral blood. The V gene is TRBV7-9, the J gene TRBJ2-2; D possibly corresponds to TRBD2 (6 bases). The CDR3 here is CASSLTGVGTGELFF. CDR3 DNA sequence: TGTGCCAGCAGCTTGACGGGAGTGGGCACCGGGGAGCTGTTTTTT.